This TCR beta chain derives from a study of blood T cell repertoires in COVID-19. At the level of the study: Acute and convalescent COVID-19 samples came from the United States, Italy and Spain. Sources were T cells, B-cell-depleted T cells, or PBMCs; the material itself was cDNA or gDNA.

Clones were sequenced by immunoSEQ multiplex PCR, and TCRdb holds only the in-frame ones, with some missing. Of 90,000 to 100,000 clones listed, 84% were seen once; the top ten hold approximately 2%. Germline assignment: CDR1 SGHVS and CDR2 FQNEAQ. The CDR3 contains 13 residues. Trimming stripped 6 bases from V and 2 bases from J, with 10 bases between. Sample: peripheral blood. The J gene is TRBJ1-2, the V gene TRBV7-8; D perhaps matches TRBD1 (6 bases). This receptor was obtained from a man between 65 and 85 years old with active or convalescent COVID-19. CDR3 bases: TGTGCCAGCAGTGGGGGCGGCAACTATGGCTACACCTTC. Protein product: CASSGGGNYGYTF.